This passage covers 29 T cell receptor beta chains from one sample sequenced in a study of Ad26.COV2.S vaccination and SARS-CoV-2 variants. Libraries were prepared by immunoSEQ multiplex PCR; TCRdb keeps only in-frame clonotypes and omits some of them. The table includes approximately 300,000 clones, just over 85% detected once. Treatment described: roughly 18 received Ad26.COV2.S at low or high dose, single or two shots; about five received placebo; per-sample allocation not given. Collection of samples fell on day 63 after the first vaccine or placebo injection. Here the sequenced sample was peripheral blood, taken in a trial of Ad26.COV2.S vaccine versus placebo. These receptors all come from a person between 18 and 59 years old who received the Ad26.COV2.S COVID-19 vaccine or a placebo.

This clone showed up just once. The chain carries TRBV5-4 and TRBJ1-2; 7 nucleotides agree with TRBD1. CDR1 is SGHNT, CDR2 YYREEE, per germline (reference sequence). The CDR3 loop spans 13 amino acids. Germline trimming cut 5 bases from V and 7 bases from J; bases unmatched to any gene: 8. DNA of the CDR3: TGTGCCAGCAGGAACGGGACAGATATTGGCTACACCTTC. It encodes CASRNGTDIGYTF.

CDR3 in amino acids: CASSLGSGIGNQPQHF. The CDR3 region has the DNA TGTGCCAGCAGCTTAGGATCTGGGATCGGCAATCAGCCCCAGCATTTT. The chain combines TRBV7-9 with TRBJ1-5; D is ambiguous. CDR1 and CDR2 (germline): SEHNR, FQNEAQ (reference sequence). This CDR3 has 16 residues. Trimming removed 1 base at V and 2 bases at J, with 12 bases between.

J is TRBJ2-2 and V is TRBV5-6; perhaps TRBD1 as D (5 bases). V was pared by 6 bases and J by 7 bases, with 16 bases between. The CDR3 has 14 amino acids. Looked up from germline, CDR1 is SGHDT and CDR2 is YYEEEE. The CDR3 protein is CASTFYQGIGELFF. Here the CDR3 DNA reads TGTGCCAGCACGTTTTATCAGGGAATCGGGGAGCTGTTTTTT.

V and J are TRBV3-1 (or the pseudogene TRBV3-2) and TRBJ2-5; D might be TRBD1 or TRBD2, each matching 5 bases. This CDR3 has 16 amino acids. CDR1 and CDR2 (germline): LGHDT, YNNKEL (reference sequence). The V end lost 0 bases, the J end lost 5 bases, and 16 bases lay between the germline ends. The CDR3 region is CASSQEGRVRFETQYF. CDR3 sequence (DNA): TGTGCCAGCAGCCAAGAGGGACGGGTAAGGTTTGAGACCCAGTACTTC.

The chain couples TRBV5-6 to TRBJ1-1, with no clear D. The CDR3 has 11 amino acids. CDR1 and CDR2 (germline): SGHDT, YYEEEE. The V end lost 4 bases, the J end lost 7 bases, and 8 bases lay between the germline ends. The DNA for the CDR3 is TGTGCCAGCAGCCCCTGGGATGAAGCTTTCTTT. It codes for CASSPWDEAFF. Filled out from reference TRBV5-6 and TRBJ1-1, the complete variable domain reads DAGVTQSPTHLIKTRGQQVTLRCSPKSGHDTVSWYQQALGQGPQFIFQYYEEEERQRGNFPDRFSGHQFPNYSSELNVNALLLGDSALYLCASSPWDEAFFGQGTRLTVV.

V usage is TRBV18 and J usage is TRBJ1-5; D ambiguous. Germline CDR1 is KGHSH and CDR2 is LQKENI. The germline V and J ends were trimmed by 3 bases and 3 bases, with 9 bases remaining between them. The CDR3 extends over 14 amino acids. CDR3 bases: TGTGCCAGCTCACCGGACGGCTCCAATCAGCCCCAGCATTTT. The encoded protein is CASSPDGSNQPQHF. Supplemented by reference TRBV18 and TRBJ1-5, the full variable domain reads NAGVMQNPRHLVRRRGQEARLRCSPMKGHSHVYWYRQLPEEGLKFMVYLQKENIIDESGMPKERFSAEFPKEGPSILRIQQVVRGDSAAYFCASSPDGSNQPQHFGDGTRLSIL.

This clone was detected once. The chain carries TRBV5-1 and TRBJ2-7; TRBD1 matches at 10 bases. Trimming removed 4 bases from V and 3 bases from J; junction bases left unmatched: 7. CDR1 is SGHRS and CDR2 is YFSETQ in the germline V gene. The CDR3 is made up of 15 amino acids. CDR3 coding DNA: TGCGCCAGCAGCCAAGCCGGGACAGGGGTCTACGAGCAGTACTTC. The encoded protein is CASSQAGTGVYEQYF.

The rearrangement joins TRBV4-2 to TRBJ1-4; 7 bases match TRBD1. CDR1 is LGHNA, CDR2 YNFKEQ, per germline. The J segment lost 4 bases and the V segment lost 5 bases, leaving 13 bases of the junction unmatched. The CDR3 has 17 amino acids. This CDR3 reads CASSVGAGQLLNEKLFF. CDR3 nucleotides: TGTGCCAGCAGCGTCGGGGCGGGACAGCTCCTTAATGAAAAACTGTTTTTT.

The chain links TRBV2 to TRBJ2-3; 15 bases map to TRBD2. This CDR3 comprises 15 residues. Germline trimming cut 6 bases from V and 6 bases from J; bases unmatched to any gene: 4. Germline V gene sequence: CDR1 SNHLY, CDR2 FYNNEI. The DNA for the CDR3 is TGTGCCAGCAGCGGACTAGCGGGGGGGCTGGATACGCAGTATTTT. This gives the protein CASSGLAGGLDTQYF.

The chain has TRBV5-1 and TRBJ1-4; D gene unclear. CDR1 and CDR2 from the germline V gene are SGHRS and YFSETQ. The CDR3 runs to 15 residues. The V end lost 2 bases, the J end lost 5 bases, and 13 bases lay between the germline ends. CDR3 loop: CASSLQNLKNEKLFF. The CDR3 DNA reads as TGCGCCAGCAGCTTACAGAACCTCAAAAATGAAAAACTGTTTTTT.

The gene calls are TRBV30 and TRBJ1-1, with a weak D call TRBD1 (5 bases). CDR1 and CDR2 (germline): GTSNPN, SVGIG (reference sequence). The CDR3 is 15 residues long. The V gene lost 3 bases and the J gene lost 0 bases, with 14 bases spanning the gap. The CDR3 protein is CAWRRTQNLNTEAFF. CDR3 DNA: TGTGCCTGGAGGAGGACACAAAATTTGAACACTGAAGCTTTCTTT.

The V and J genes are TRBV5-6 and TRBJ1-2; D possibly corresponds to TRBD1 (5 bases). CDR3 length equals 14 residues. Trimming cost V 2 bases and J 6 bases, with 14 bases left between them. Germline CDR1 is SGHDT and CDR2 is YYEEEE. The CDR3 nucleotides are TGTGCCAGCAGCTTCAGGGAGTTGAAGGATGGCTACACCTTC. Translating gives CASSFRELKDGYTF.

The J gene is TRBJ2-3, the V gene TRBV15; D perhaps matches TRBD2 (5 bases). Trimming stripped 2 bases from V and 3 bases from J, with 6 bases between. This CDR3 spans 13 amino acids. CDR1 and CDR2 from the germline V gene are LNHNV and YYDKDF (reference sequence). The CDR3 DNA is TGTGCCACCAGCAGAAGGACTACAGATACGCAGTATTTT. This sequence encodes CATSRRTTDTQYF.

The J gene is TRBJ1-5, the V gene TRBV6-1; 10 bases map to TRBD1. The CDR3 is 17 amino acids. After removal of 4 bases from V and 3 bases from J, the junction contained 9 bases not matched to a gene. Germline V gene data show CDR1 as MNHNS and CDR2 as SASEGT. CDR3 in DNA: TGTGCCAGCAGTGGCGGCCGGGACAGGGGCTACAATCAGCCCCAGCATTTT. Translating it yields CASSGGRDRGYNQPQHF.

With respect to this clone: Within the sample, other DNA sequences also encode this same CDR3. This chain links TRBV19 with TRBJ1-1; D is unresolved. Germline V lookup: CDR1 LNHDA, CDR2 SQIVND (reference sequence). This CDR3 is built from 13 residues. V lost 6 bases and J lost 3, with 11 bases in between. The CDR3 loop is CASSIRRDTEAFF. The CDR3 DNA reads TGTGCCAGTAGCATAAGGCGGGACACTGAAGCTTTCTTT. Based on the CDR3 plus reference TRBV19 and TRBJ1-1, the full variable domain is DGGITQSPKYLFRKEGQNVTLSCEQNLNHDAMYWYRQDPGQGLRLIYYSQIVNDFQKGDIAEGYSVSREKKESFPLTVTSAQKNPTAFYLCASSIRRDTEAFFGQGTRLTVV.

The sample holds a few counts of this clone. This sample also contains other DNA sequences that code for the same CDR3. The chain joins TRBV6-2 or TRBV6-3 to TRBJ2-7; D is unclear. CDR1 and CDR2 from the germline V gene are MNHEY and SVGEGT. The CDR3 consists of 13 residues. V shed 2 bases and J shed 2 bases, with 7 bases lying between them. CDR3 nucleotide sequence: TGTGCCAGCAGTTACGACGGAACCTACGAGCAGTACTTC. It is translated as CASSYDGTYEQYF.

This clone turned up a few times. This rearrangement joins TRBV5-6 to TRBJ1-5; no reliable D call. Germline V CDR1 and CDR2: SGHDT, YYEEEE. This CDR3 is built from 15 residues. V was clipped by 2 bases and J by 2 bases, with 11 bases between them. The CDR3 region has the DNA TGTGCCAGCAGCTTTAACCAAGTTGGCAATCAGCCCCAGCATTTT. This translates into CASSFNQVGNQPQHF.

This clone was seen only once. The chain joins TRBV2 to TRBJ2-7; 9 nucleotides line up with TRBD1. CDR1 and CDR2 from the germline V gene are SNHLY and FYNNEI. The CDR3 spans 14 residues. Trimming at V came to 10 bases and at J to 2 bases, leaving 9 bases not matched to a gene. The CDR3 nucleotides are TGTGCCACCTCCTACAGGGGGCGAACCTACGAGCAGTACTTC. Its translation: CATSYRGRTYEQYF. The full variable domain, in which reference TRBV2 and TRBJ2-7 provide the parts outside the CDR3, is EPEVTQTPSHQVTQMGQEVILRCVPISNHLYFYWYRQILGQKVEFLVSFYNNEISEKSEIFDDQFSVERPDGSNFTLKIRSTKLEDSAMYFCATSYRGRTYEQYFGPGTRLTVT.

The chain combines TRBV7-2 with TRBJ2-3, with 10 bases aligning to TRBD2. CDR3 size: 15 residues. After removal of 7 bases from V and 5 bases from J, the junction contained 9 bases not matched to a gene. CDR1 is SGHTA, CDR2 FQGNSA, per germline. In DNA, the CDR3 is TGTGCCAGCATCCGAAGCGGGGGGGCTAGAGATACGCAGTATTTT. This translates into CASIRSGGARDTQYF.

The gene calls are TRBV7-2 and TRBJ1-2; D uncertain. The ends were cut back, 8 bases at V and 5 bases at J, with 15 bases in the middle. Germline-derived CDR1 and CDR2 are SGHTA and FQGNSA. This CDR3 is built from 13 residues. CDR3 region: CASLPGGRYGYTF. The DNA for the CDR3 is TGTGCCAGCCTCCCGGGTGGACGGTATGGCTACACCTTC.

The J gene is TRBJ2-2, the V gene TRBV6-2 or TRBV6-3, with 10 bases that match TRBD1. CDR3 size: 15 residues. The V gene's germline CDR1 is MNHEY and CDR2 SVGEGT. V was pared by 5 bases and J by 6 bases, with 6 bases of the junction left unmatched. The CDR3 DNA reads TGTGCCAGCAGTCAAGGGACAGGGGCCCCCGGGGAGCTGTTTTTT. Residues: CASSQGTGAPGELFF.

This clone was counted a few times. The gene calls are TRBV5-1 and TRBJ1-2; 7 bases are shared with TRBD1. In germline, CDR1 is SGHRS, CDR2 YFSETQ. The CDR3 has 17 residues. V gave up 1 base and J gave up 1 base; unmatched junction bases: 10. CDR3 sequence (DNA): TGCGCCAGCAGCTTGTCACGACCGGGACAGATTAACTATGGCTACACCTTC. It translates to CASSLSRPGQINYGYTF.

This sequence joins TRBV6-5 and TRBJ2-1; a possible D gene is TRBD1 (5 bases). This CDR3 is 13 amino acids long. Deletions cut 8 bases from V and 7 bases from J, with 15 bases between. CDR1 and CDR2 (germline): MNHEY, SVGAGI. The CDR3 region is CASRSARANEQFF. DNA of the CDR3: TGTGCCAGCCGATCAGCCAGGGCGAATGAGCAGTTCTTC.

This clone came up a few times. The chain joins TRBV30 to TRBJ2-4; D possibly corresponds to TRBD2 (5 bases). From germline, CDR1 is GTSNPN and CDR2 SVGIG (reference sequence). V was shortened by 5 bases and J by 0 bases, with 17 bases between the two germline ends. This CDR3 spans 16 amino acids. CDR3 in DNA: TGTGCCTGGTCTCCGGCGGGCTCCCTAGCCAAAAACATTCAGTACTTC. Encoded protein: CAWSPAGSLAKNIQYF.

The chain links TRBV25-1 to TRBJ1-1; 8 bases align to TRBD1. Germline lookup yields CDR1 MGHDK and CDR2 SYGVNS. The CDR3 runs to 13 residues. V gave up 8 bases and J gave up 2 bases; unmatched junction bases: 4. The CDR3 reads CASRTGGNTEAFF. The CDR3 nucleotides read TGTGCCAGCCGTACAGGGGGAAACACTGAAGCTTTCTTT.

The chain employs TRBV18 and TRBJ1-4; no clear D. The germline V gene encodes CDR1 KGHSH and CDR2 LQKENI. The ends were cut back, 2 bases at V and 1 base at J, with 11 bases in the middle. The CDR3 covers 16 residues. The DNA of the CDR3 is TGTGCCAGCTCACCAACAGCCCTGGGAACTAATGAAAAACTGTTTTTT. This codes for CASSPTALGTNEKLFF. The full variable domain, rest sourced from reference TRBV18 and TRBJ1-4, is NAGVMQNPRHLVRRRGQEARLRCSPMKGHSHVYWYRQLPEEGLKFMVYLQKENIIDESGMPKERFSAEFPKEGPSILRIQQVVRGDSAAYFCASSPTALGTNEKLFFGSGTQLSVL.

The chain joins TRBV25-1 to TRBJ2-2; perhaps D is TRBD1 or TRBD2 (5 bases each). V lost 1 base to trimming and J lost 8 bases, with 20 bases between them. The germline CDR1 and CDR2 sequences are MGHDK and SYGVNS. The length of the CDR3 is 17 residues. The CDR3 DNA reads as TGTGCCAGCAGTGAATTACCCCCGGGGACGGCACCGGGGGAGCTGTTTTTT. Its protein product is CASSELPPGTAPGELFF.

In the case of this clone: Additional DNA sequences in this sample encode the identical CDR3. The V and J genes are TRBV18 and TRBJ2-7; perhaps TRBD2 as D (6 bases). This CDR3 is built from 15 residues. Germline lookup yields CDR1 KGHSH and CDR2 LQKENI. V lost 4 bases, J lost 3 bases, and 16 bases lay in between. The CDR3 region is CASSLSRDSSYEQYF. The CDR3 DNA sequence: TGTGCCAGCTCACTATCCCGGGACTCCAGCTACGAGCAGTACTTC.

On this clone itself: Because it lacks the conserved phenylalanine or tryptophan at the end, this CDR3 is likely a read error. The J gene is TRBJ1-2, the V gene TRBV2, with D possibly TRBD1 on 5 matching bases. Germline-derived CDR1 and CDR2 are SNHLY and FYNNEI. This CDR3 region has 12 residues. The V end was cut by 6 bases, the J end by 3 bases, with 8 bases between. The CDR3 here is CASSQGYYGYTL. Here the CDR3 DNA reads TGTGCCAGCAGCCAGGGCTACTATGGCTACACCCTC.